This T cell receptor beta chain was recovered during a study of cytomegalovirus exposure and HLA in healthy donors. Study-level information: Ancestry clustering placed roughly 86% of more than 350 genotyped donors in the Caucasian-associated cluster.

Study conclusions and caveats: Being productive about 90% or about 30% of the time was typical of most TCR beta V segments in an earlier analysis.

Vbeta (60) and Jbeta (13) primers were used in the PCR. Using immunoSEQ multiplex PCR, the repertoire was profiled, and TCRdb retains in-frame clones only, with some absent. The sample has about 110,000 clones; 55% to 75% are singletons. About this clone itself: Antigen: not known.

Germline V gene data show CDR1 as SGHRS and CDR2 as YFSETQ. The CDR3 covers 16 residues. The V and J ends lost 2 bases and 0 bases, in that order; junction bases with no gene match: 3. The J gene is TRBJ2-2, the V gene TRBV5-1, with TRBD2 matching 8 bases. Sequencing was done on a sample of PBMCs. This receptor was taken from a woman between 70 and 85 years old in good health and CMV-seropositive. DNA of the CDR3: TGCGCCAGCAGCTTAACTAGCGGAACGAACACCGGGGAGCTGTTTTTT. Translated, it gives CASSLTSGTNTGELFF.